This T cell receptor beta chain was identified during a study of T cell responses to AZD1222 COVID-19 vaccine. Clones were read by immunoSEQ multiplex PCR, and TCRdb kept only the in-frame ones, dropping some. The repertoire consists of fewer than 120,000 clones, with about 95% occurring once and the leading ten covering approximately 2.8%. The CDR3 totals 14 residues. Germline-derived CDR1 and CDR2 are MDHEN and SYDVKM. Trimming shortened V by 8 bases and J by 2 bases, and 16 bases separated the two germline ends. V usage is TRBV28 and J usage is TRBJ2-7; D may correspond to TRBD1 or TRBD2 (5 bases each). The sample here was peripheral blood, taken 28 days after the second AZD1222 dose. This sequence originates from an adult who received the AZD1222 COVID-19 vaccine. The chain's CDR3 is CASLIGAPTYEQYF. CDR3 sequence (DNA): TGTGCCAGCCTCATCGGGGCCCCTACCTACGAGCAGTACTTC.